This TCR beta chain stems from a study of blood T cell repertoires in COVID-19. At the level of the study: From the United States, Italy and Spain came samples of acute and convalescent COVID-19. PBMCs, B-cell-depleted T cells, or T cells provided the cDNA or gDNA that made up the material.

The data were produced by immunoSEQ multiplex PCR, yet TCRdb's version contains in-frame clones alone and is incomplete. The sample yields about 120,000 clones, about 85% seen once. V lost 2 bases and J lost 5; bases outside the gene matches: 1. Germline lookup yields CDR1 MGHRA and CDR2 YSYEKL. The CDR3 extends over 13 amino acids. The specimen sequenced was peripheral blood. This chain joins TRBV4-1 and TRBJ2-5, with 8 positions matching TRBD1. This TCR was sampled from a man aged 80 or over with acute or convalescent COVID-19. CDR3 sequence: CASSQRQGETQYF. The CDR3 DNA follows: TGCGCCAGCAGCCAACGACAGGGGGAGACCCAGTACTTC.